The source of this T cell receptor (beta chain) is a study of T-cell reconstitution after alpha-beta-depleted transplantation in children. Unique molecular identifiers featured in how the TCRbeta library was prepared. TCRdb called the PCR reads again in MiXCR, with one record for every CDR3 protein. The repertoire holds some 440,000 distinct CDR3 sequences, with roughly 15% as singletons. From germline, CDR1 is SNHLY and CDR2 FYNNEI. This CDR3 has 15 residues. Trimming took 3 bases from V and 5 from J, leaving 13 bases between them. This clonotype occurred a few times. The chain links TRBV2 to TRBJ2-2; perhaps TRBD1 as D (5 bases). The source material was PBMCs, mostly from graft donor cells, sampled 360 days after TCRalphabeta/CD19-depleted stem cell transplant. The receptor was derived from a boy less than two years old who had a stem cell transplant for Wiskott-Aldrich syndrome, so the T cells may come from the graft donor. This chain's CDR3 is CASSDSQGKTGELFF. The CDR3 region has the DNA TGTGCCAGCAGTGACTCTCAGGGAAAGACCGGGGAGCTGTTTTTT.